The 16 T cell receptor beta chains given below trace back to one sample, sequenced in a study of T cell repertoires in cytomegalovirus infection. TCRdb re-called the reads through MiXCR, storing one row per CDR3 protein. Of roughly 990,000 distinct CDR3 sequences in the sample, roughly 31% were seen once. The antigens for these receptors are not known. The sequencing here drew on cultured CD8+ T cells from PBMCs, taken from culture after CMV antigen stimulation. These TCRs come from a human donor in good health (CMV status not recorded). Some clones in this sample may be carry-over from other donors' samples.

This chain connects TRBV11-3 to TRBJ2-5; the match to TRBD1 covers 8 bases. Germline CDR1 is SGHNT and CDR2 is YENEEA. The CDR3 has 14 residues. Germline trimming cut 5 bases from V and 5 bases from J; bases unmatched to any gene: 7. The CDR3: CASSGIGQGETQYF. CDR3 DNA: TGTGCCAGCAGCGGTATCGGACAGGGTGAGACCCAGTACTTC.

This clonotype has more than one count but fewer than ten. The chain couples TRBV20-1 to TRBJ2-1; 8 positions match TRBD1. J was trimmed by 2 bases and V by 2 bases; bases with no gene match: 5. Germline CDR1 reads DFQATT; CDR2 reads SNEGSKA (reference sequence). This CDR3 has 15 residues. The CDR3 region is CSARSRDRTYNEQFF. The CDR3 DNA follows: TGCAGTGCTAGAAGTCGGGACAGGACCTACAATGAGCAGTTCTTC.

This clonotype was found a few times. The CDR3 DNA sequence: TGTGCCAGCAAGACAGAGAACACCGGGGAGCTGTTTTTT. This codes for CASKTENTGELFF. This chain links TRBV6-5 with TRBJ2-2; weak D call: TRBD1 (5 bases). Germline CDR1 MNHEY, CDR2 SVGAGI. CDR3 size: 13 residues. V was shortened by 7 bases and J by 1 base, with 7 bases between the two germline ends.

V and J are TRBV19 and TRBJ2-3, with 11 bases fitting TRBD2. This CDR3 has 17 amino acids. V shed 4 bases and J 1 base; nucleotides not matched to a gene: 7. Germline loops: CDR1 LNHDA, CDR2 SQIVND (reference sequence). The DNA of the CDR3 is TGTGCCAGTAGTAAGGAGTCGGGACTAGCGGGCACAGATACGCAGTATTTT. This gives the protein CASSKESGLAGTDTQYF.

The rearrangement links TRBV19 to TRBJ1-1; a weak D match, TRBD1 (6 bases). V shed 2 bases and J shed 7 bases, with 17 bases lying between them. Germline lookup yields CDR1 LNHDA and CDR2 SQIVND (reference sequence). This CDR3 is built from 15 residues. The CDR3: CASSIPKTGGDEAFF. In DNA, the CDR3 is TGTGCCAGTAGTATACCAAAGACAGGAGGGGATGAAGCTTTCTTT.

The rearrangement joins TRBV5-6 to TRBJ2-2, with 14 bases aligning to TRBD2. The CDR3 is 18 residues long. V dropped 3 bases and J dropped 3; count of bases not matched to a gene: 7. Germline CDR1 is SGHDT and CDR2 is YYEEEE. CDR3 residues: CASSSRTSGGPYTGELFF. The CDR3, as DNA: TGTGCCAGCAGCTCCCGGACTAGCGGGGGGCCCTACACCGGGGAGCTGTTTTTT.

The V call is TRBV13, the J call TRBJ1-5, with D tentatively TRBD1 (5 bases). V lost 5 bases and J 8 bases, leaving 22 bases between the germline ends. The CDR3 is 16 residues long. Germline V gives CDR1 PRHDT, CDR2 FYEKMQ (reference sequence). The CDR3 spells CASSDSLGAAGEPQHF. In DNA form, the CDR3 reads TGTGCCAGCAGCGATAGCTTAGGGGCGGCGGGTGAGCCCCAGCATTTT.

This clonotype was counted between two and nine times. The chain carries TRBV7-9 and TRBJ2-7; D not resolved. CDR1 is SEHNR and CDR2 is FQNEAQ in the germline V gene (reference sequence). This CDR3 is built from 16 residues. Trimming left V 2 bases short and J 1 base short, with 15 bases between. CDR3 sequence reads: CASSLKWPDGSYEQYV. CDR3 nucleotide sequence: TGTGCCAGCAGCTTAAAATGGCCGGACGGTTCCTACGAGCAGTACGTC.

V and J are TRBV19 and TRBJ1-1; 8 bases line up with TRBD1. CDR3 length: 14 residues. Unmatched junction bases numbered 9, after V lost 5 bases and J lost 7 bases. The germline V gene has CDR1 LNHDA and CDR2 SQIVND (reference sequence). CDR3 loop: CASSPPDRALEAFF. The CDR3 DNA follows: TGTGCCAGTAGTCCCCCGGACAGGGCCCTTGAAGCTTTCTTT.

The chain links TRBV12-3 or TRBV12-4 to TRBJ2-7; D remains unclear. This CDR3 has 13 residues. CDR3 amino acids: CTSSSSPGNEQYV. CDR3 nucleotides: TGTACCAGCAGTTCCTCCCCGGGCAACGAGCAGTACGTC.

The V call is TRBV7-6, the J call TRBJ2-1; D might be TRBD1 or TRBD2, each matching 5 bases. With 1 base removed from V and 8 bases from J, the gap between germline ends came to 15 bases. Germline V CDR1 and CDR2: SGHVS, FNYEAQ. CDR3 length: 15 amino acids. CDR3 amino acids: CASSLVGDLGDEQFF. DNA for the CDR3: TGTGCCAGCAGCTTAGTTGGGGACCTGGGGGATGAGCAGTTCTTC. Full variable domain (remainder filled in from reference TRBV7-6 and TRBJ2-1): GAGVSQSPRYKVTKRGQDVALRCDPISGHVSLYWYRQALGQGPEFLTYFNYEAQQDKSGLPNDRFSAERPEGSISTLTIQRTEQRDSAMYRCASSLVGDLGDEQFFGPGTRLTVL.

This clonotype appeared many times. V usage is TRBV7-3 and J usage is TRBJ2-3; D not resolved. V was clipped by 1 base and J by 2 bases, with 16 bases between them. Germline V gene data show CDR1 as SGHTA and CDR2 as FQGTGA. This CDR3 contains 17 residues. Written as DNA, the CDR3 is TGTGCCAGCAGCTTAATGGCCCCTTACGACCCCACAGATACGCAGTATTTT. Amino acids: CASSLMAPYDPTDTQYF. The full variable domain, completed using reference TRBV7-3 and TRBJ2-3, is GAGVSQTPSNKVTEKGKYVELRCDPISGHTALYWYRQSLGQGPEFLIYFQGTGAADDSGLPNDRFFAVRPEGSVSTLKIQRTERGDSAVYLCASSLMAPYDPTDTQYFGPGTRLTVL.

The chain links TRBV27 to TRBJ2-7, with no clear D. Trimming took off 2 bases at V and 0 bases at J, with 8 bases between the two ends. The CDR3 loop spans 14 amino acids. Germline assignment: CDR1 MNHEY and CDR2 SMNVEV (reference sequence). The CDR3 DNA reads TGTGCCAGCAGTTTAAGCCGAAGCTCCTACGAGCAGTACTTC. It specifies CASSLSRSSYEQYF.

This clonotype was detected ten times or more. This rearrangement joins TRBV12-3 or TRBV12-4 to TRBJ2-1; D unclear. Trimming left V 3 bases short and J 9 bases short, with 9 bases between. The CDR3 has 12 amino acids. The CDR3 spells CASSFSRVEQFF. CDR3 nucleotides: TGTGCCAGCAGTTTCTCTAGAGTTGAGCAGTTCTTC.

This clonotype was observed a few times. This rearrangement joins TRBV9 to TRBJ2-4; 8 bases map to TRBD2. Germline V gene lookup returns CDR1 SGDLS and CDR2 YYNGEE. The CDR3 is made up of 16 amino acids. Trimming took 0 bases from V and 3 from J; bases not matched to a gene: 5. The chain's CDR3 is CASSVGGLGVKNIQYF. CDR3 DNA sequence: TGTGCCAGCAGCGTAGGGGGACTAGGGGTCAAAAACATTCAGTACTTC.

This sequence joins TRBV12-3 or TRBV12-4 and TRBJ1-1; 7 positions match TRBD1. V gave up 6 bases and J gave up 0 bases; unmatched junction bases: 4. The CDR3 length is 14 residues. In DNA form, the CDR3 reads TGTGCCAGCAGGGCAGGGGGGATGAACACTGAAGCTTTCTTT. This codes for CASRAGGMNTEAFF.